These 23 T cell receptor beta chains originate from one sample sequenced in a study of blood T cell repertoires in COVID-19. Produced via immunoSEQ multiplex PCR; TCRdb's table is partial and in-frame only. The sample lists about 250,000 clones; 84% were seen once. Material: peripheral blood. The receptor set was obtained from a man between 45 and 60 years old with active or convalescent COVID-19.

The chain recombines TRBV4-3 with TRBJ1-5, with TRBD1 as a possible D gene (6 bases). The CDR3 covers 15 residues. Germline loops: CDR1 LGHNA, CDR2 YSLEER. V was pared by 5 bases and J by 1 base, with 12 bases between. DNA of the CDR3: TGCGCCAGCAGCATGGGAGGGGGGAGCAATCAGCCCCAGCATTTT. This gives the protein CASSMGGGSNQPQHF.

The chain recombines TRBV2 with TRBJ1-1; D is possibly TRBD1 (5 bases). The V end lost 5 bases, the J end lost 3 bases, and 7 bases lay between the germline ends. Germline-derived CDR1 and CDR2 are SNHLY and FYNNEI. The CDR3 contains 12 residues. The CDR3 protein is CASSTQDTEAFF. The CDR3 DNA is TGTGCCAGCAGTACACAGGACACTGAAGCTTTCTTT.

This rearrangement joins TRBV25-1 to TRBJ1-1, with 8 bases matching TRBD1. Germline V gene lookup returns CDR1 MGHDK and CDR2 SYGVNS. V gave up 3 bases and J gave up 5 bases; unmatched junction bases: 8. The CDR3 spans 15 residues. CDR3 DNA sequence: TGTGCCAGCAGTGATACTCCGACAGGGGAGACTGAAGCTTTCTTT. Protein product: CASSDTPTGETEAFF.

The chain employs TRBV5-1 and TRBJ1-1; D remains ambiguous. V lost 1 base and J lost 0, with 10 bases in between. This CDR3 spans 15 amino acids. Per germline, CDR1 SGHRS and CDR2 YFSETQ. The CDR3 region is CASSLSVTLNTEAFF. CDR3 sequence (DNA): TGCGCCAGCAGCTTGAGCGTCACACTGAACACTGAAGCTTTCTTT.

The gene calls are TRBV5-5 and TRBJ2-6, with TRBD2 matching 9 bases. Germline CDR1 SGHKS, CDR2 YYEKEE (reference sequence). The CDR3 is made up of 18 amino acids. J was trimmed by 0 bases and V by 6 bases; bases with no gene match: 10. The CDR3 spells CASNPRSGGPSGANVLTF. The CDR3 nucleotides read TGTGCCAGCAACCCCAGGAGCGGGGGGCCCTCTGGGGCCAACGTCCTGACTTTC.

The sample holds a few counts of this clone. The chain employs TRBV6-1 and TRBJ2-7; D is perhaps TRBD1 (6 bases). CDR1 and CDR2 (germline): MNHNS, SASEGT. This CDR3 comprises 16 residues. The V end lost 3 bases, the J end lost 1 base, and 16 bases lay between the germline ends. CDR3 in amino acids: CASSDSATGHSYEQYF. The CDR3 coding sequence is TGTGCCAGCAGTGATTCCGCGACGGGACATTCCTACGAGCAGTACTTC.

To note about this clone: This sample includes further DNA sequences coding for the same CDR3. The chain links TRBV18 to TRBJ2-2; 10 nucleotides agree with TRBD2. V lost 2 bases, J lost 2 bases, and 2 bases stayed unmatched. CDR3 length: 16 amino acids. CDR1 KGHSH and CDR2 LQKENI come from the germline V gene. CDR3 DNA sequence: TGTGCCAGCTCACCAAGGACTAGCGGTAACACCGGGGAGCTGTTTTTT. It encodes CASSPRTSGNTGELFF.

This chain links TRBV10-3 with TRBJ2-1; a possible D gene is TRBD1 (5 bases). Germline assignment: CDR1 ENHRY and CDR2 SYGVKD. Trimming shortened V by 2 bases and J by 9 bases, and 11 bases separated the two germline ends. The CDR3 spans 13 residues. The DNA for the CDR3 is TGTGCCATCAGTGAGCAGGGAACTTTTGAGCAGTTCTTC. Translation gives CAISEQGTFEQFF.

The chain carries TRBV9 and TRBJ1-4; TRBD1 might be the D (5 bases). Germline loops: CDR1 SGDLS, CDR2 YYNGEE. V was cut by 6 bases and J by 3 bases, with 15 bases left in between. This CDR3 is 15 amino acids long. The CDR3 spells CASTSTGRPNEKLFF. The CDR3 DNA sequence: TGTGCCAGCACCAGCACAGGACGGCCTAATGAAAAACTGTTTTTT.

This clone was counted a few times. This chain connects TRBV9 to TRBJ1-2; a possible D gene is TRBD1 (5 bases). Germline V gene sequence: CDR1 SGDLS, CDR2 YYNGEE. There are 15 residues in the CDR3. The ends were cut back, 0 bases at V and 3 bases at J, with 12 bases in the middle. The CDR3 loop reads CASSVGSRDYYGYTF. The CDR3 nucleotides are TGTGCCAGCAGCGTAGGGTCCAGGGACTACTATGGCTACACCTTC.

This chain joins TRBV27 and TRBJ1-1; no firm D call. CDR1 MNHEY and CDR2 SMNVEV come from the germline V gene (reference sequence). The germline V and J ends were trimmed by 6 bases and 3 bases, with 17 bases remaining between them. The CDR3 sequence is 15 residues long. CDR3 sequence (DNA): TGTGCCAGCAGCCTGACCCAAACGGGGTACACTGAAGCTTTCTTT. Translating gives CASSLTQTGYTEAFF.

This chain links TRBV3-1 (or the pseudogene TRBV3-2) with TRBJ2-2; TRBD2 matches at 9 bases. This CDR3 is built from 18 residues. V dropped 11 bases and J dropped 5; count of bases not matched to a gene: 21. Germline V CDR1 and CDR2: LGHDT, YNNKEL (reference sequence). Here the CDR3 DNA reads TGTGCCCGCCGCCACGATCCGCGGGGGGGCGGGAGGACCGGGGAGCTGTTTTTT. This sequence encodes CARRHDPRGGGRTGELFF.

The chain links TRBV11-2 to TRBJ1-4; no clear D. The ends were cut back, 5 bases at V and 2 bases at J, with 12 bases in the middle. Per germline, CDR1 SGHAT and CDR2 FQNNGV. CDR3 length: 15 amino acids. CDR3 nucleotide sequence: TGTGCCAGCAGCCCGCCGGGGTTGACTAATGAAAAACTGTTTTTT. Its translation is CASSPPGLTNEKLFF.

This chain connects TRBV12-3 or TRBV12-4 to TRBJ2-7; the D is unclear. V lost 1 base and J lost 6, with 10 bases in between. The length of the CDR3 is 13 residues. The CDR3: CASSLGYRSEQYF. The CDR3 DNA sequence: TGTGCCAGCAGTTTAGGCTATAGAAGCGAGCAGTACTTC.

The chain has TRBV19 and TRBJ1-2; D uncertain. V lost 6 bases and J lost 3, with 11 bases in between. Germline assignment: CDR1 LNHDA and CDR2 SQIVND (reference sequence). The CDR3 spans 13 residues. DNA of the CDR3: TGTGCCAGTAGAGAGACTGTGCACTATGGCTACACCTTC. Amino acids: CASRETVHYGYTF.

This clone was seen just once. The chain combines TRBV21-1 with TRBJ2-7; the table calls TRBD1, which could not be checked here. TRBV21-1 is a listed pseudogene. CDR3 length: 17 amino acids. CDR3 in amino acids: CASSKGGQGPPGNEQYF. CDR3 nucleotides: TGTGCCAGCAGCAAAGGGGGACAGGGGCCTCCCGGGAACGAGCAGTACTTC.

This chain uses TRBV27 with TRBJ1-2; 8 bases agree with TRBD1. V trimming: 3 bases; J trimming: 4 bases; junction bases outside the gene matches: 7. The CDR3 covers 15 residues. Germline values: CDR1 MNHEY, CDR2 SMNVEV (reference sequence). This CDR3 reads CASSFWTGRGYGYTF. The CDR3 DNA is TGTGCCAGCAGTTTCTGGACAGGGAGGGGCTATGGCTACACCTTC.

Regarding this clone: In the same sample, other DNA sequences code for this CDR3. The chain joins TRBV7-2 to TRBJ2-5; 7 bases line up with TRBD1. V lost 1 base to trimming and J lost 4 bases; unmatched junction nucleotides: 3. The CDR3 is 14 amino acids. Germline CDR1 and CDR2: SGHTA and FQGNSA. The chain's CDR3 is CASSLGAGGETQYF. The CDR3 DNA sequence: TGTGCCAGCAGCTTAGGCGCAGGGGGAGAGACCCAGTACTTC. The full variable domain, in which reference TRBV7-2 and TRBJ2-5 provide the parts outside the CDR3, is GAGVSQSPSNKVTEKGKDVELRCDPISGHTALYWYRQSLGQGLEFLIYFQGNSAPDKSGLPSDRFSAERTGGSVSTLTIQRTQQEDSAVYLCASSLGAGGETQYFGPGTRLLVL.

J is TRBJ1-1 and V is TRBV7-9, with 7 bases identical to TRBD1. Germline lookup yields CDR1 SEHNR and CDR2 FQNEAQ (reference sequence). The V and J ends lost 5 bases and 11 bases, in that order; junction bases with no gene match: 17. The CDR3 is 15 residues long. DNA for the CDR3: TGTGCCAGCAGCCCCCCCATAGTCCGGAACAGGGGTGCTTTCTTT. It yields the protein CASSPPIVRNRGAFF.

This chain joins TRBV7-8 and TRBJ2-4; 12 bases map to TRBD2. In germline, CDR1 is SGHVS, CDR2 FQNEAQ. Trimming cost V 5 bases and J 0 bases; bases outside gene matches: 8. The CDR3 is made up of 18 amino acids. This chain's CDR3 is CASSALSSGGAAKNIQYF. CDR3 in DNA: TGTGCCAGCAGCGCACTTTCTAGCGGGGGGGCAGCCAAAAACATTCAGTACTTC.

The chain combines TRBV5-1 with TRBJ1-5; 10 positions agree with TRBD1. Germline CDR1 SGHRS, CDR2 YFSETQ. The CDR3 has 15 residues. V trimming: 4 bases; J trimming: 5 bases; junction bases outside the gene matches: 6. CDR3 residues: CASSTGTGDHQPQHF. CDR3 sequence (DNA): TGCGCCAGCAGCACCGGGACAGGGGACCATCAGCCCCAGCATTTT.

V and J are TRBV9 and TRBJ2-3; TRBD2 agrees at 8 bases. The CDR3 extends over 19 amino acids. Germline-derived CDR1 and CDR2 are SGDLS and YYNGEE. With V trimmed by 3 bases and J by 0 bases, 15 bases remained unmatched. The CDR3 loop reads CASSEAPRVSGTSTDTQYF. CDR3 nucleotides: TGTGCCAGCAGCGAGGCCCCTCGAGTTAGCGGGACTAGCACAGATACGCAGTATTTT. The entire variable domain, with the rest obtained from reference TRBV9 and TRBJ2-3, is as follows: DSGVTQTPKHLITATGQRVTLRCSPRSGDLSVYWYQQSLDQGLQFLIQYYNGEERAKGNILERFSAQQFPDLHSELNLSSLELGDSALYFCASSEAPRVSGTSTDTQYFGPGTRLTVL.

V is TRBV14 and J is TRBJ2-6; the D gene is possibly TRBD1 (5 bases). The CDR3 length is 15 residues. With 4 bases removed from V and 1 base from J, the gap between germline ends came to 8 bases. Germline-derived CDR1 and CDR2 are SGHDN and FVKESK. The CDR3 protein is CASSPRASGANVLTF. DNA of the CDR3: TGTGCCAGCAGCCCCAGGGCTTCTGGGGCCAACGTCCTGACTTTC.